The T cell receptor beta chain described here comes from a study of human T cells and chemical hapten exposure. The overall study: Sensitization employed 2% DPC on about 2 cm by about 2 cm of upper inner arm skin. DPC at 0.01% went onto the upper back in patch tests, read at 6 days.

Time point defined: pre-sensitization, week 0. Treatment reported: therapeutic diphenylcyclopropenone sensitization with weekly scalp DPC. It was the library that attached unique molecular identifiers to individual cDNA molecules. TCRdb re-derived calls from the RACE reads in MiXCR, one entry per CDR3 protein. The sample has over 55,000 distinct CDR3 sequences; 9.9% are singletons. Trimming took off 7 bases at V and 9 bases at J, with 12 bases between the two ends. Germline V lookup: CDR1 MDHEN, CDR2 SYDVKM. The CDR3 contains 11 residues. The V gene is TRBV28, the J gene TRBJ1-2, with D unclear. The TCR originated in a man aged 35 to 55 with alopecia areata. Some clones in this sample may be carry-over from other donors' samples. Specimen: whole blood, collected in connection with sensitization to the hapten diphenylcyclopropenone (DPC). For the CDR3, the DNA is TGTGCCAGCACCGCTGACATGCGCTACACCTTC. This translates into CASTADMRYTF.